The T cell receptor beta chain under discussion was sequenced for a study of cytomegalovirus exposure and HLA in healthy donors. The germline V gene encodes CDR1 SGHTS and CDR2 YDEGEE. The length of the CDR3 is 15 residues. V was cut by 4 bases and J by 0 bases, with 14 bases left in between. About this clone itself: The antigen is not known.

The PCR employed 60 Vbeta primers together with 13 Jbeta primers. Here immunoSEQ multiplex PCR was the method, and the copy in TCRdb shows in-frame clones only, minus some. The sample lists about 140,000 clones; around three quarters were seen once. Study findings and constraints: An assumption of roughly uniform sequencing depth across donors underlay the presence/absence analyses.

The origin of this receptor is a man between 35 and 55 years old in good health and CMV-seronegative. The material sequenced was PBMCs. This chain links TRBV5-8 with TRBJ2-7; TRBD1 might be the D (5 bases). CDR3 bases: TGTGCCAGCAGCAAAAGTGACAGTTTCTCCTACGAGCAGTACTTC. The encoded protein is CASSKSDSFSYEQYF. Supplemented by reference TRBV5-8 and TRBJ2-7, the full variable domain reads EAGVTQSPTHLIKTRGQQATLRCSPISGHTSVYWYQQALGLGLQFLLWYDEGEERNRGNFPPRFSGRQFPNYSSELNVNALELEDSALYLCASSKSDSFSYEQYFGPGTRLTVT.